This T cell receptor beta chain stems from a study of shared clonotypes between healthy human individuals. Germline V gives CDR1 MDHEN, CDR2 SYDVKM. Trimming took 1 base from V and 2 from J, leaving 6 bases between them. CDR3 length: 13 residues. Generated by immunoSEQ multiplex PCR, the TCRdb table keeps only in-frame clones and is missing some. The profile covers 500,000 to 700,000 clones, with roughly 95% appearing a single time and about 0.11% taken by the ten largest. Naive CD8 cells, CD45RO-negative and positively selected for CCR7, excluded terminally differentiated effector memory CD45RA+ cells. This clone has only one observation.

This chain links TRBV28 with TRBJ2-7, with D hard to call. The TCR was taken from a woman aged 25 to 45 in good health. Sequencing was carried out using naive CD8+ T cells sorted from blood. This CDR3 reads CASSLFPAYEQYF. The CDR3 nucleotides are TGTGCCAGCAGTTTATTCCCAGCCTACGAGCAGTACTTC.